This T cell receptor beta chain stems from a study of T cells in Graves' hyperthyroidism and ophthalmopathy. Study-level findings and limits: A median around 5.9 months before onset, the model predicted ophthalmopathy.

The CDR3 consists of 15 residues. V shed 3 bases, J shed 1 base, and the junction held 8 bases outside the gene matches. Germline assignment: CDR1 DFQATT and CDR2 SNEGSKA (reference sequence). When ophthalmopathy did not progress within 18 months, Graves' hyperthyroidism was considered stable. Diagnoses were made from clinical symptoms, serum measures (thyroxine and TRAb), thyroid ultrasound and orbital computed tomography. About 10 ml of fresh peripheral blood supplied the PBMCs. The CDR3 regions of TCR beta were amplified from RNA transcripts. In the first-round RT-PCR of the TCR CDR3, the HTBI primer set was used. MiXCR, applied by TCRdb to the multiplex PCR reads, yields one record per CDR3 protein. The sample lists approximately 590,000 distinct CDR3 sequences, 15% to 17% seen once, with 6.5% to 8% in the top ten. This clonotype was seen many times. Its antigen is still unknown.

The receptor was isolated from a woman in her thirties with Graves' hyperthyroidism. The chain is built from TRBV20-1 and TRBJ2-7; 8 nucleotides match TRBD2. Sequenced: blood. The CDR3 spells CSASWGSGTSYEQYF. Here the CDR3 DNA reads TGCAGTGCTAGTTGGGGTAGCGGGACTTCCTACGAGCAGTACTTC.